This record covers a single TCR beta chain. TCRdb keeps only in-frame clones here, not all; method: immunoSEQ multiplex PCR. The repertoire includes 120,000 to 150,000 clones, almost 90% of them detected once, and about 2.3% sits in the top ten. This sample was included in a study of blood T cell repertoires in COVID-19. For the study at large: The samples span acute and convalescent COVID-19 from the United States, Italy and Spain.

V shed 2 bases and J shed 1 base, with 5 bases lying between them. The CDR3 extends over 13 amino acids. CDR1 SGHTA and CDR2 FQGNSA come from the germline V gene. This clonotype originated in a human donor in a cohort sampled during active COVID-19. Sequencing was done on a sample of peripheral blood. The V call is TRBV7-2, the J call TRBJ1-1, with no clear D. CDR3 region: CASSLSGNTEAFF. CDR3 nucleotides: TGTGCCAGCAGCTTATCAGGGAACACTGAAGCTTTCTTT. Complete variable domain (other parts from reference TRBV7-2 and TRBJ1-1): GAGVSQSPSNKVTEKGKDVELRCDPISGHTALYWYRQSLGQGLEFLIYFQGNSAPDKSGLPSDRFSAERTGGSVSTLTIQRTQQEDSAVYLCASSLSGNTEAFFGQGTRLTVV.